The entry below describes one TCR beta chain. The CDR3 spans 13 residues. The germline V gene has CDR1 MDHEN and CDR2 SYDVKM. Trimming removed 3 bases from V and 4 bases from J, with 9 bases in between. This sample was included in a study of blood T cell repertoires in COVID-19. Whole-study context: Both acute and convalescent COVID-19 samples were obtained from the United States, Italy and Spain. T cells, B-cell-depleted T cells, or PBMCs provided the cDNA or gDNA that served as material.

Source study methods: Quantification of nucleated cells was approximated via reference gene primer amplification. Here immunoSEQ multiplex PCR was the method, and the copy in TCRdb shows in-frame clones only, minus some. The V and J calls and clone size come from that table; D and trimming were worked out from the DNA. The sample lists under 150,000 clones; 60% to 80% were seen once. Source material: peripheral blood. The chain has TRBV28 and TRBJ2-5; no reliable D call. The TCR sequence derives from a woman aged 50 to 60 with active or convalescent COVID-19. CDR3 sequence: CASSLLSLETQYF. The CDR3 DNA sequence: TGTGCCAGCAGTTTGTTGAGTCTAGAGACCCAGTACTTC. Combining the CDR3 with reference TRBV28 and TRBJ2-5 gives the whole variable domain DVKVTQSSRYLVKRTGEKVFLECVQDMDHENMFWYRQDPGLGLRLIYFSYDVKMKEKGDIPEGYSVSREKKERFSLILESASTNQTSMYLCASSLLSLETQYFGPGTRLLVL.